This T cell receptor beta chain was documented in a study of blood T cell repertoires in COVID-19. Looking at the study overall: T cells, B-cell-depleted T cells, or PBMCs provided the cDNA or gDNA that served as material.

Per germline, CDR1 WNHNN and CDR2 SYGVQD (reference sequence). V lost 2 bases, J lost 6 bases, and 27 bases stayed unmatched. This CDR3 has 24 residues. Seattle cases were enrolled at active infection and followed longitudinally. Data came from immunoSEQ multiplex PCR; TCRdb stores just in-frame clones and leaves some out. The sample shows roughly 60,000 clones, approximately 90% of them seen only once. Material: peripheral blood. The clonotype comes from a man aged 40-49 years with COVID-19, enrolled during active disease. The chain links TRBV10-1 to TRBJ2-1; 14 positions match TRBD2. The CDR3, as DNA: TGCGCCAGCAGTGAGCCCCCTCCCGGGACTAGCGGGAGAAAAGGTCAGAGAAAGGTCAATGAGCAGTTCTTC. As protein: CASSEPPPGTSGRKGQRKVNEQFF.